These 25 T cell receptor beta chains originate from one sample sequenced in a study of cytomegalovirus exposure and HLA in healthy donors. The primer mix had 60 Vbeta and 13 Jbeta primers. TCRdb keeps only in-frame clones here, not all; method: immunoSEQ multiplex PCR. The profile shows some 110,000 clones, more than 60% of them singletons. Sequenced sample: PBMCs. Receptors originate from an older woman in good health and CMV-seropositive.

This clone was detected once. The rearrangement links TRBV27 to TRBJ1-1; TRBD1 is a possible D gene (6 bases). CDR3 length equals 15 residues. V gave up 5 bases and J gave up 4 bases, with 17 bases separating them. CDR1 is MNHEY and CDR2 is SMNVEV in the germline V gene (reference sequence). The CDR3 is CASSRKGQAGTEAFF. Here the CDR3 DNA reads TGTGCCAGCAGTCGAAAGGGACAAGCCGGCACTGAAGCTTTCTTT.

The rearrangement links TRBV7-2 to TRBJ2-7; 10 nucleotides match TRBD2. The CDR3 covers 16 residues. The V gene end was trimmed by 1 base and the J gene end by 4 bases; junction bases not matched to a gene: 7. Germline V gene sequence: CDR1 SGHTA, CDR2 FQGNSA. This CDR3 is CASSLVAAGGTYEQYF. The CDR3 region has the DNA TGTGCCAGCAGCTTAGTGGCAGCGGGGGGGACTTACGAGCAGTACTTC.

The chain is built from TRBV19 and TRBJ2-5, with D uncertain. V was shortened by 1 base and J by 6 bases, with 9 bases between the two germline ends. The CDR3 covers 13 residues. CDR1 is LNHDA and CDR2 is SQIVND in the germline V gene (reference sequence). For the CDR3, the DNA is TGTGCCAGTAGTATAGCCCTCTCCCAGACCCAGTACTTC. The encoded protein is CASSIALSQTQYF. The full variable domain, with the rest looked up from reference TRBV19 and TRBJ2-5, is DGGITQSPKYLFRKEGQNVTLSCEQNLNHDAMYWYRQDPGQGLRLIYYSQIVNDFQKGDIAEGYSVSREKKESFPLTVTSAQKNPTAFYLCASSIALSQTQYFGPGTRLLVL.

The rearrangement links TRBV18 to TRBJ2-5; D is possibly TRBD1 (7 bases). The end of the DNA fits TRBJ2-7 better, so the J call may be wrong. This CDR3 comprises 14 residues. Germline-derived CDR1 and CDR2 are KGHSH and LQKENI. The CDR3 DNA sequence: TGTGCCAGCTCACCACCGGAGGGGGCGGGCGAGCAGTACTTC. This codes for CASSPPEGAGEQYF.

The rearrangement links TRBV11-2 to TRBJ2-5, with a tentative D call TRBD2 (5 bases). V lost 5 bases to trimming and J lost 4 bases, with 14 bases between them. CDR1 and CDR2 (germline): SGHAT, FQNNGV. CDR3 size: 14 residues. The CDR3 protein is CASSGSPRGETQYF. The CDR3 DNA reads TGTGCCAGCAGCGGGAGCCCCCGGGGAGAGACCCAGTACTTC.

The J gene is TRBJ1-5, the V gene TRBV6-5; D is perhaps TRBD1 (5 bases). The germline V gene has CDR1 MNHEY and CDR2 SVGAGI. This CDR3 is built from 15 residues. The V gene lost 5 bases and the J gene lost 2 bases, with 13 bases spanning the gap. CDR3 amino acids: CASSPRGGGNQPQHF. Written as DNA, the CDR3 is TGTGCCAGCAGTCCCCGAGGAGGGGGCAATCAGCCCCAGCATTTT.

The V call is TRBV19, the J call TRBJ1-4, with 9 bases lining up with TRBD1. This CDR3 region has 16 residues. Germline V gene sequence: CDR1 LNHDA, CDR2 SQIVND (reference sequence). V lost 4 bases, J lost 7 bases, and 10 bases stayed unmatched. The DNA of the CDR3 is TGTGCCAGTAGTAGAAAAGACAGGGGGGTTAGTGAAAAACTGTTTTTT. Its protein is CASSRKDRGVSEKLFF. Supplemented by reference TRBV19 and TRBJ1-4, the full variable domain reads DGGITQSPKYLFRKEGQNVTLSCEQNLNHDAMYWYRQDPGQGLRLIYYSQIVNDFQKGDIAEGYSVSREKKESFPLTVTSAQKNPTAFYLCASSRKDRGVSEKLFFGSGTQLSVL.

The rearrangement links TRBV2 to TRBJ1-1, with D maybe TRBD1 (6 bases). From germline, CDR1 is SNHLY and CDR2 FYNNEI. V gave up 6 bases and J gave up 4 bases, with 12 bases separating them. This CDR3 spans 13 amino acids. CDR3 region: CASSELGATEAFF. CDR3 nucleotides: TGTGCCAGCAGCGAACTGGGGGCCACTGAAGCTTTCTTT.

V usage is TRBV30 and J usage is TRBJ2-2, with 7 bases that match TRBD2. Germline assignment: CDR1 GTSNPN and CDR2 SVGIG (reference sequence). V shed 0 bases, J shed 4 bases, and the junction held 11 bases outside the gene matches. This CDR3 has 17 amino acids. The CDR3 bases are TGTGCCTGGAGTGTATTCCGGACCCCGGGGGGCACCGGGGAGCTGTTTTTT. Protein: CAWSVFRTPGGTGELFF.

Here the CDR3 DNA reads TGCGCCAGCAGCCAAGATGCCCAGCCAAGGAGCTCTGGAAACACCATATATTTT. This translates into CASSQDAQPRSSGNTIYF. The genes are TRBV4-3 and TRBJ1-3; D not resolved. Germline V gene data show CDR1 as LGHNA and CDR2 as YSLEER. The CDR3 sequence is 18 residues long. Trimming took 0 bases from V and 0 from J, leaving 15 bases between them.

The chain links TRBV29-1 to TRBJ2-3; 10 nucleotides match TRBD1. Germline values: CDR1 SQVTM, CDR2 ANQGSEA. With 5 bases clipped from V and 6 bases from J, the junction kept 8 bases outside the gene matches. This CDR3 spans 14 amino acids. CDR3 in amino acids: CSVRDRGRYDTQYF. CDR3 nucleotides: TGCAGCGTTCGGGACAGGGGAAGGTACGATACGCAGTATTTT.

The chain joins TRBV11-1 to TRBJ2-1; 7 nucleotides line up with TRBD1. The CDR3 sequence is 14 residues long. CDR1 and CDR2 from the germline V gene are SGHAT and FQDESV (reference sequence). V was pared by 4 bases and J by 7 bases, with 7 bases of the junction left unmatched. The DNA of the CDR3 is TGTGCCAGCAGCTCAAGACAGGGATGGAATGAGCAGTTCTTC. Its translation: CASSSRQGWNEQFF.

The chain has TRBV15 and TRBJ1-2, with 9 bases that match TRBD1. The germline V gene encodes CDR1 LNHNV and CDR2 YYDKDF (reference sequence). The trim removed 0 bases at V and 6 bases at J, leaving 5 bases unmatched. There are 15 residues in the CDR3. The CDR3 reads CATSRDRGQGNGYTF. CDR3 in DNA: TGTGCCACCAGCAGAGATCGGGGACAGGGAAATGGCTACACCTTC.

The chain couples TRBV7-8 to TRBJ2-3; 7 bases map to TRBD1. Trimming took 4 bases from V and 3 from J; bases not matched to a gene: 7. Germline CDR1 is SGHVS and CDR2 is FQNEAQ. CDR3 length equals 15 residues. The CDR3 sequence: CASSSGGQKTDTQYF. Here the CDR3 DNA reads TGTGCCAGCAGCTCTGGGGGACAGAAAACAGATACGCAGTATTTT.

The V call is TRBV9, the J call TRBJ1-1; perhaps TRBD1 as D (5 bases). V lost 4 bases and J lost 2, with 15 bases in between. The CDR3 length is 15 residues. The germline V gene encodes CDR1 SGDLS and CDR2 YYNGEE. CDR3 in DNA: TGTGCCAGCAGCCCCGCTTGGAGGGGTAACACTGAAGCTTTCTTT. It specifies CASSPAWRGNTEAFF. The entire variable domain, with the rest obtained from reference TRBV9 and TRBJ1-1, is as follows: DSGVTQTPKHLITATGQRVTLRCSPRSGDLSVYWYQQSLDQGLQFLIQYYNGEERAKGNILERFSAQQFPDLHSELNLSSLELGDSALYFCASSPAWRGNTEAFFGQGTRLTVV.

The V and J genes are TRBV18 and TRBJ2-3; 13 nucleotides line up with TRBD2. CDR3 length equals 15 residues. Per the germline V gene, CDR1 is KGHSH and CDR2 is LQKENI. The V segment lost 2 bases and the J segment 5 bases; nucleotides outside the gene matches: 1. CDR3 protein: CASSPGLAGVDTQYF. CDR3 sequence (DNA): TGTGCCAGCTCACCAGGACTAGCGGGGGTAGATACGCAGTATTTT.

This clone has only a few counts. The V call is TRBV6-1, the J call TRBJ2-1; TRBD1 aligns across 7 bases. This CDR3 region has 16 residues. The junction had 7 bases not matched to a gene; V was cut back by 3 bases and J by 2 bases. Germline lookup yields CDR1 MNHNS and CDR2 SASEGT. CDR3 loop: CASSDETGAAYNEQFF. The DNA for the CDR3 is TGTGCCAGCAGTGACGAAACAGGGGCGGCCTACAATGAGCAGTTCTTC.

The chain uses TRBV7-2 and TRBJ2-7; TRBD2 matches 8 bases. The CDR3 loop spans 14 amino acids. Germline V gene sequence: CDR1 SGHTA, CDR2 FQGNSA. Trimming cost V 7 bases and J 2 bases; bases outside gene matches: 7. For the CDR3, the DNA is TGTGCCAGCACCCCGGGGGGGGACACCTACGAGCAGTACTTC. The encoded protein is CASTPGGDTYEQYF. The whole variable domain, filled in from reference TRBV7-2 and TRBJ2-7, reads GAGVSQSPSNKVTEKGKDVELRCDPISGHTALYWYRQSLGQGLEFLIYFQGNSAPDKSGLPSDRFSAERTGGSVSTLTIQRTQQEDSAVYLCASTPGGDTYEQYFGPGTRLTVT.

The chain has TRBV9 and TRBJ2-7, with D maybe TRBD2 (6 bases). Per the germline V gene, CDR1 is SGDLS and CDR2 is YYNGEE. The CDR3 covers 14 residues. V was trimmed by 0 bases and J by 6 bases, leaving 13 bases between them. The CDR3 nucleotides are TGTGCCAGCAGCGTAGTGGGGGGAGCAGGCGAGCAGTACTTC. It is translated as CASSVVGGAGEQYF.

This clone has a single count. The V gene is TRBV7-7, the J gene TRBJ2-7; 7 bases match TRBD1. The CDR3 extends over 12 amino acids. In germline, CDR1 is SSHAT, CDR2 FNYEAQ (reference sequence). Trimming took 5 bases from V and 5 from J; bases not matched to a gene: 3. CDR3 amino acids: CASSTTGNEQYF. For the CDR3, the DNA is TGTGCCAGCAGCACGACAGGGAACGAGCAGTACTTC.

The rearrangement uses TRBV6-6 and TRBJ1-2; the match to TRBD1 covers 9 bases. The CDR3 runs 14 residues. From germline, CDR1 is MNHNY and CDR2 SVGAGI (reference sequence). The ends lost 6 bases at V and 2 bases at J; junction bases unmatched: 4. The CDR3: CASSGTGKNYGYTF. CDR3 coding DNA: TGTGCCAGCAGCGGGACAGGGAAAAACTATGGCTACACCTTC.

Concerning this clone: This is likely an artifact of a read error, given a far larger clone one base away. The rearrangement joins TRBV9 to TRBJ1-2, with 12 bases matching TRBD1. Unmatched junction bases numbered 9, after V lost 6 bases and J lost 0 bases. The CDR3 has 17 amino acids. The germline V gene has CDR1 SGDLS and CDR2 YYNGEE. The CDR3: CASTAGTGGPTNYGYTF. CDR3 sequence (DNA): TGTGCCAGCACCGCCGGGACAGGGGGCCCTACTAACTATGGCTACACCTTC.

The genes are TRBV7-2 and TRBJ1-5; D is unclear. This CDR3 has 15 residues. V was trimmed by 5 bases and J by 4 bases, leaving 15 bases between them. Germline V gene lookup returns CDR1 SGHTA and CDR2 FQGNSA. Here the CDR3 DNA reads TGTGCCAGCAGCAGAGGAGAAACGTGGAATCAGCCCCAGCATTTT. Its translation is CASSRGETWNQPQHF.

The V and J genes are TRBV7-6 and TRBJ1-4; maybe TRBD1 (5 bases). The CDR3 totals 16 residues. Between the trimmed V and J ends, which lost 5 bases and 3 bases, there was a span of 16 bases. In germline, CDR1 is SGHVS, CDR2 FNYEAQ. The DNA for the CDR3 is TGTGCCAGCAGCCCCCGAGTCGGCAGGGCTAATGAAAAACTGTTTTTT. Amino acids: CASSPRVGRANEKLFF. Supplemented by reference TRBV7-6 and TRBJ1-4, the full variable domain reads GAGVSQSPRYKVTKRGQDVALRCDPISGHVSLYWYRQALGQGPEFLTYFNYEAQQDKSGLPNDRFSAERPEGSISTLTIQRTEQRDSAMYRCASSPRVGRANEKLFFGSGTQLSVL.

The genes are TRBV4-1 and TRBJ2-3; 8 bases map to TRBD2. Germline V gene data show CDR1 as MGHRA and CDR2 as YSYEKL. The CDR3 has 16 amino acids. J lost 3 bases, V lost 0 bases, and 5 bases had no gene match. In DNA form, the CDR3 reads TGCGCCAGCAGCCAAGAAGCGGGGACTAGGACAGATACGCAGTATTTT. This translates into CASSQEAGTRTDTQYF.